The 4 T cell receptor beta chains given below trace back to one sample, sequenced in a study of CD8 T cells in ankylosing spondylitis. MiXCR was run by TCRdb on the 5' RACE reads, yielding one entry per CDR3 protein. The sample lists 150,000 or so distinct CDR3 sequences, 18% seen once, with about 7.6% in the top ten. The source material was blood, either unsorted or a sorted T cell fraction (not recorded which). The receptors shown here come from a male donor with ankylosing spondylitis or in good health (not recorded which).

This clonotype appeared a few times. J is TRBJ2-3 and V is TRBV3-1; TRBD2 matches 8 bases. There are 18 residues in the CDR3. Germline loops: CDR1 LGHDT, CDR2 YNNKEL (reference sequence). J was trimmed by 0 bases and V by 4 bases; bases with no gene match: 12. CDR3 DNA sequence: TGTGCCAGCAGCCGAGCAAGCGGGAGCCTTACTAGCACAGATACGCAGTATTTT. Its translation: CASSRASGSLTSTDTQYF.

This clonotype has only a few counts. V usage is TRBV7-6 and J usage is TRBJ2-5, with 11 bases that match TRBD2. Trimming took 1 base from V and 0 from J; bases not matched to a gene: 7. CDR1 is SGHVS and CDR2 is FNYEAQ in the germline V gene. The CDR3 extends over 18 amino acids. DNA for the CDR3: TGTGCCAGCAGCTTAGTACTAGCGGGAGTCCCCAACCAAGAGACCCAGTACTTC. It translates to CASSLVLAGVPNQETQYF.

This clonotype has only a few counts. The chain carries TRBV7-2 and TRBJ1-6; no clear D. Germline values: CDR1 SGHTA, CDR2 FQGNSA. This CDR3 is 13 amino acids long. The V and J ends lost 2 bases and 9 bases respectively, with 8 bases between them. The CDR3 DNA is TGTGCCAGCAGCTTAATTGAGGGTTCACCCCTCCACTTT. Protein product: CASSLIEGSPLHF.

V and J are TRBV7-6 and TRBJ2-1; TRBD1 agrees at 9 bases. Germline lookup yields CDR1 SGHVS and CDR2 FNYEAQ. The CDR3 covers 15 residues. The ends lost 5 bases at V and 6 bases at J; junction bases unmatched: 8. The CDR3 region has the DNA TGTGCCAGCAGCGCGGACAGGGGTTATACCAATGAGCAGTTCTTC. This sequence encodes CASSADRGYTNEQFF.